Listed below are T cell receptor beta chains from one sample, sequenced in a study of CD8 T cells in Susac syndrome. MiXCR was run by TCRdb on the immunoSEQ multiplex PCR reads, yielding one entry per CDR3 protein. The repertoire holds about 71,000 distinct CDR3 sequences, with over 95% as singletons. The sequencing sample was made of CD4+ T cells from PBMCs. The receptor set was obtained from a human donor with multiple sclerosis. Both conserved end residues are part of each CDR3. Fields, in order: J gene, V gene, clone size, D gene, CDR3 DNA, CDR3 protein. The D gene is left open where the match is weak. Expanded clones are given a class, and other clones once, few, many or no size at all.

>TRBJ2-3|TRBV20-1|NA|TRBD2
TGCAGTGCTAGAGTCCTAGCGGGGGGATCGTCAGATACGCAGTATTTT
CSARVLAGGSSDTQYF
>TRBJ2-1|TRBV21-1|NA|NA
TGTGCCAGCAGCAAAGTGGGCCGGAAATACAATGAGCAGTTCTTC
CASSKVGRKYNEQFF
>TRBJ2-1|TRBV7-2|NA|NA
TGTGCCAGCAGCTTACGGACGGCGATAATTTCCTACAATGAGCAGTTCTTC
CASSLRTAIISYNEQFF
>TRBJ2-7|TRBV12-3/TRBV12-4|once|NA
TGTGCCAGCAGTTTAGTGGACCCGTCTGACGAGCAGTACTTC
CASSLVDPSDEQYF
>TRBJ2-6|TRBV6-1|NA|NA
TGTGCCAGCAGTCCCCTAATCAGCTCTGGGGCCAACGTCCTGACTTTC
CASSPLISSGANVLTF
>TRBJ2-5|TRBV9|once|NA
TGTGCCAGCAGCGGTGGGACGGGGGAGACCCAGTACTTC
CASSGGTGETQYF
>TRBJ2-3|TRBV20-1|NA|NA
TGCAGTGCTACCCTCAGGGCGCGCACAGATACGCAGTATTTT
CSATLRARTDTQYF
>TRBJ2-7|TRBV20-1|NA|TRBD1
TGCAGTGCTAGGACAGGGACCGAGCAGTACTTC
CSARTGTEQYF
>TRBJ2-3|TRBV7-9|NA|TRBD1
TGTGCCAGCAGCCGGGACAGGGGGGATACGCAGTATTTT
CASSRDRGDTQYF
>TRBJ2-7|TRBV7-2|NA|NA
TGTGCCAGCAGCGCTTCTAGCTCCTACGAGCAGTACTTC
CASSASSSYEQYF
>TRBJ2-3|TRBV11-2|NA|TRBD1
TGTGCCAGCAGCTCAGTACGGACAGGGAGAGATACGCAGTATTTT
CASSSVRTGRDTQYF
>TRBJ1-5|TRBV12-3/TRBV12-4|NA|TRBD1
TGTGCCAGCAGCCTAATAGCCGGGACAGGGTATAGCAATCAGCCCCAGCATTTT
CASSLIAGTGYSNQPQHF
>TRBJ2-1|TRBV2|NA|NA
TGTGCCAGCAGTGGATCTCATGAGCAGTTCTTC
CASSGSHEQFF
>TRBJ2-3|TRBV7-8|NA|TRBD1
TGTGCCAGCAGCTCCCAGAGGGGGCCAGATACGCAGTATTTT
CASSSQRGPDTQYF
>TRBJ2-1|TRBV30|NA|NA
TGTGCCTGGAGTAGGGATTCCTACAATGAGCAGTTCTTC
CAWSRDSYNEQFF
>TRBJ2-1|TRBV19|NA|NA
TGTGCCAGTAGAGATCAGAGAAGCTCCTACAATGAGCAGTTCTTC
CASRDQRSSYNEQFF
>TRBJ1-6|TRBV3-1|NA|NA
TGTGCCAGCAGCCAAGATTATGGCGGCATGAGGTCACCCCTCCACTTT
CASSQDYGGMRSPLHF
>TRBJ2-7|TRBV3-1|NA|NA
TGTGCCAGCAGCCAAGGAAATCCTCTCTACGAGCAGTACTTC
CASSQGNPLYEQYF
>TRBJ2-3|TRBV4-2|NA|TRBD2
TGTGCCAGCAGCCAAATGACTAGCGGGGCTAGCACAGATACGCAGTATTTT
CASSQMTSGASTDTQYF
>TRBJ1-1|TRBV4-1|NA|NA
TGCGCCAGCAGCCAAGGTAGTCAACATGAAGCTTTCTTT
CASSQGSQHEAFF
>TRBJ2-1|TRBV7-8|NA|NA
TGTGCCAGCAGCTTAGGTGGGCCTGGGTACAATGAGCAGTTCTTC
CASSLGGPGYNEQFF
>TRBJ2-3|TRBV15|NA|NA
TGTGCCACCGCCAGCGGGACAGTCACAGATACGCAGTATTTT
CATASGTVTDTQYF
>TRBJ2-5|TRBV5-1|NA|TRBD1
TGCGCCAGCAGCGGCGGACAGGGAGGAGAGACCCAGTACTTC
CASSGGQGGETQYF
>TRBJ2-2|TRBV7-7|NA|NA
TGTGCTAGCAGCTCCACAGGGACCGGGGAGCTGTTTTTT
CASSSTGTGELFF
>TRBJ1-5|TRBV19|NA|TRBD1
TGTGCCAGTAGCCAAATTCCACACCAACAGGGGGGGTCTCGCAATCAGCCCCAGCATTTT
CASSQIPHQQGGSRNQPQHF
>TRBJ2-3|TRBV11-1|NA|TRBD1
TGTGCCAGCAGCTTCGACAGGGGAAACACAGATACGCAGTATTTT
CASSFDRGNTDTQYF
>TRBJ1-2|TRBV30|NA|TRBD1
TGTGCCTGGATAAAACAGGGGGACTATGGCTACACCTTC
CAWIKQGDYGYTF
>TRBJ1-3|TRBV28|NA|NA
TGTGCCAGCAGTTTAGCAGGGACTGGAAACACCATATATTTT
CASSLAGTGNTIYF
>TRBJ1-6|TRBV7-8|NA|NA
TGTGCCAGCAGTTCGGACAGCCTAACAAAGTATAATTCACCCCTCCACTTT
CASSSDSLTKYNSPLHF
>TRBJ2-3|TRBV25-1|NA|NA
TGTGCCAGCAGTGCCCAGGGCCGGAACACAGATACGCAGTATTTT
CASSAQGRNTDTQYF
>TRBJ1-5|TRBV20-1|NA|TRBD1
TGCAGTGCCAACACGGCAGGGGGAGCTTATAGCAATCAGCCCCAGCATTTT
CSANTAGGAYSNQPQHF
>TRBJ1-4|TRBV20-1|NA|TRBD1
TGCAGTGCCGTGAGGACAGGGGACGAAAAACTGTTTTTT
CSAVRTGDEKLFF
>TRBJ1-2|TRBV18|NA|NA
TGTGCCAGCTCACCCTCAGGGGTAGGCTACACCTTC
CASSPSGVGYTF
>TRBJ1-2|TRBV3-1|NA|TRBD1
TGTGCCAGCAGCCAAAGTCCCGGGACAGGGTATTATGGCTACACCTTC
CASSQSPGTGYYGYTF
>TRBJ2-5|TRBV3-1|once|NA
TGTGCCAGCAGCCAAGAGGCGAGGGGGACCCAGTACTTC
CASSQEARGTQYF
>TRBJ2-3|TRBV4-1|NA|TRBD2
TGCGCCAGCAGCCAGTCGCGGGGGGCCAGCACAGATACGCAGTATTTT
CASSQSRGASTDTQYF
>TRBJ2-3|TRBV7-9|NA|TRBD2
TGTGCCAGCTTACCGGGACTAGCGGTGCGCACAGATACGCAGTATTTT
CASLPGLAVRTDTQYF
>TRBJ1-5|TRBV13|NA|TRBD1
TGTGCCAGCAGCTATAGACAGGGACGCCAGCCCCAGCATTTT
CASSYRQGRQPQHF
>TRBJ2-7|TRBV6-5|NA|TRBD1
TGTGCCAGCAAAGGACAGGACGGCTCCTACGAGCAGTACTTC
CASKGQDGSYEQYF
>TRBJ2-7|TRBV7-2|NA|TRBD2
TGTGCCAGCAGCTTAGACGGGAGGTACGAGCAGTACTTC
CASSLDGRYEQYF
>TRBJ1-3|TRBV30|NA|NA
TGTGCCTGGAATCCAACTGGAAACACCATATATTTT
CAWNPTGNTIYF
>TRBJ1-2|TRBV3-1|NA|NA
TGTGCCAGCAGCCAAGCGACAGCTTATGGCTACACCTTC
CASSQATAYGYTF
>TRBJ2-6|TRBV20-1|once|TRBD1
TGCAGTGCCAGAGAGGGGACAGGGGGCGCTTTGTCTGGGGCCAACGTCCTGACTTTC
CSAREGTGGALSGANVLTF